Listed below are T cell receptor beta chains from one sample, sequenced in a study of OX40 agonist ivuxolimab in advanced cancers. Profiling relied on immunoSEQ multiplex PCR, and the TCRdb table lists in-frame clones only, not all of them. The repertoire has approximately 41,000 clones, roughly 90% of them found once; the top ten carry roughly 0.57%. The specimen comprised CD4+ or CD8+ T cells sorted from blood, sampled in a trial of the OX40 agonist ivuxolimab. Every receptor here comes from an adult with an advanced solid tumor such as melanoma, head and neck, liver or kidney cancer. Both conserved end residues are part of each CDR3. The D gene is left open where the match is weak. For some rows the clone size is stated as once, few or many, or as a class when expanded; others skip it.

J gene | D gene | V gene | clone size | CDR3 DNA | CDR3 protein
TRBJ2-1 | TRBD2 | TRBV11-2 | - | TGTGCCAGCAGCAACCTAGCGGGGGGCCTCAATGAGCAGTTCTTC | CASSNLAGGLNEQFF
TRBJ2-1 | - | TRBV19 | - | TGTGCCAGTAGTCCCTCGAGCGGGCGAACCTACAATGAGCAGTTCTTC | CASSPSSGRTYNEQFF
TRBJ2-6 | TRBD1 | TRBV9 | - | TGTGCCAGCAGCGTAGGTTGGGACAGGGGCCTCTCTGGGGCCAACGTCCTGACTTTC | CASSVGWDRGLSGANVLTF
TRBJ2-2 | TRBD1 | TRBV5-1 | - | TGCGCCAGCACACAGGGGGGCTACCCCGGGGAGCTGTTTTTT | CASTQGGYPGELFF
TRBJ2-2 | TRBD2 | TRBV11-3 | - | TGTGCCAGCAGAGGTGCACAGCGGGGGATTTGGACCGGGGAGCTGTTTTTT | CASRGAQRGIWTGELFF
TRBJ2-7 | - | TRBV15 | once | TGTGCCACCAGCAGAGACCCTCAAAGCTCCTACGAGCAGTACTTC | CATSRDPQSSYEQYF
TRBJ1-1 | TRBD1 | TRBV7-2 | - | TGTGCCAGCAGCTTAGGAGTGGGACAGAGAGAAGCTTTCTTT | CASSLGVGQREAFF
TRBJ2-2 | - | TRBV10-3 | - | TGTGCCATCAGTGAAAGCCGCACCGGGGAGCTGTTTTTT | CAISESRTGELFF
TRBJ2-5 | - | TRBV7-9 | - | TGTGCCAGCAGCCCGCGGGATGGTGGCCAAGAGACCCAGTACTTC | CASSPRDGGQETQYF
TRBJ2-5 | TRBD2 | TRBV4-3 | - | TGCGCCAGCAGCCAAGATCACCCCTCTAGCGGGGGGGCTAAAGAGACCCAGTACTTC | CASSQDHPSSGGAKETQYF
TRBJ2-2 | - | TRBV7-3 | - | TGTGCCAGCAGCCCCTCAAAGGTCGCGAACACCGGGGAGCTGTTTTTT | CASSPSKVANTGELFF
TRBJ2-5 | - | TRBV7-6 | - | TGTGCCAGCAGCTCCCGTTACTCCCTCCAAGAGACCCAGTACTTC | CASSSRYSLQETQYF
TRBJ1-2 | - | TRBV5-1 | - | TGCGCCAGCAGCTCGTCCCCGGCAGAGAGCTATGGCTACACCTTC | CASSSSPAESYGYTF
TRBJ1-1 | - | TRBV5-1 | - | TGCGCCAGCAGCCAAGAGAGGGTTCGGTCGAACACTGAAGCTTTCTTT | CASSQERVRSNTEAFF
TRBJ1-1 | - | TRBV6-5 | - | TGTGCCAGCAGTTACTCGAAAGGGGGCACTGAAGCTTTCTTT | CASSYSKGGTEAFF
TRBJ1-1 | - | TRBV7-3 | - | TGTGCCAGCAGCTTATGGTCCGGGTCTGAAGCTTTCTTT | CASSLWSGSEAFF
TRBJ2-3 | TRBD2 | TRBV2 | - | TGTGCCAGCAGTGTGGGCCAGCGGGGGGTCTGGAATTTT | CASSVGQRGVWNF
TRBJ2-1 | TRBD1 | TRBV5-1 | - | TGCGCCAGCAGCAAGGACAGGGGCCATGAGCAGTTCTTC | CASSKDRGHEQFF
TRBJ2-7 | - | TRBV6-5 | - | TGTGCCAGCAGTTACGTTGGTGTCTCCTACGAGCAGTACTTC | CASSYVGVSYEQYF